In this sample, the clone carrying this T cell receptor beta chain turned up many times. Its antigen is unknown. This record belongs to a study of CD8 T cells in ankylosing spondylitis. Libraries for TCR beta were made by quantitative 5'-RACE with molecular barcodes. TCRdb processed the 5' RACE reads anew with MiXCR; each CDR3 protein has one entry. This table has 220,000 or so distinct CDR3 sequences, about 10% appearing once. This CDR3 contains 16 residues. The J segment lost 3 bases and the V segment lost 1 base, leaving 2 bases of the junction unmatched. CDR1 and CDR2 from the germline V gene are MNHEY and SVGAGI. Findings and caveats of the study: The study looked at matched synovial fluid samples from ankylosing spondylitis patients. Disease-linked clones were reported to be significantly enriched there. In ankylosing spondylitis blood, a motif of seven to nine highly homologous TCR beta variants appeared characteristic.

The chain couples TRBV6-5 to TRBJ2-3, with 12 bases matching TRBD1. Source material: blood, either unsorted or a sorted T cell fraction (not recorded which). The clonotype was recovered from a male donor with ankylosing spondylitis or in good health (not recorded which). Written as DNA, the CDR3 is TGTGCCAGCAGTTACTGGGGACAGGGGGCAACAGATACGCAGTATTTT. Translating gives CASSYWGQGATDTQYF.